Following are 14 T cell receptor beta chains from one sample sequenced in a study of cytomegalovirus exposure and HLA in healthy donors (dated by TCRdb to 2015 to 2018). The library came from the immunoSEQ multiplex PCR assay. For the multiplex PCR, a mixture combining 60 forward primers for TCR Vbeta segments and 13 reverse primers for TCR Jbeta segments was used. What TCRdb holds here is the immuneACCESS table cut down to in-frame rearrangements. Part of the clones is not present; checked against another copy, under half of the missing clones reflect an unresolved V gene, and the others are unexplained. The sample data list 130,000 or so clones, and over 75% of these were observed just once. Under 6% of the sample is held by the ten biggest clonotypes. The sample taken for sequencing was PBMCs. The origin of the receptors is a man aged 25-40 years in good health and CMV-seronegative.

The chain combines TRBV29-1 with TRBJ2-4, with 9 nucleotides matching TRBD1. The CDR3 consists of 13 residues. The ends lost 4 bases at V and 6 bases at J; junction bases unmatched: 4. Germline values: CDR1 SQVTM, CDR2 ANQGSEA. The DNA of the CDR3 is TGCAGCGTTGCCGGACAGGGGACAAACATTCAGTACTTC. Its translation: CSVAGQGTNIQYF.

DNA for the CDR3: TGCGCCAGCAGCTCGAGCGGGGAGGGCACCGGGGAGCTGTTTTTT. Translation: CASSSSGEGTGELFF. The chain carries TRBV5-1 and TRBJ2-2, with TRBD2 matching over 7 bases. The CDR3 sequence is 15 residues long. CDR1 SGHRS and CDR2 YFSETQ come from the germline V gene. V was clipped by 3 bases and J by 4 bases; unmatched bases: 6.

The chain has TRBV7-9 and TRBJ2-3; 8 nucleotides align to TRBD2. The CDR3 is 16 amino acids. V gave up 4 bases and J gave up 7 bases; unmatched junction bases: 13. Germline CDR1 and CDR2: SEHNR and FQNEAQ (reference sequence). CDR3 DNA sequence: TGTGCCAGCAGCTCCGCAATTGGGACTAGTTGGCATACGCAGTATTTT. This encodes CASSSAIGTSWHTQYF. Using reference TRBV7-9 and TRBJ2-3 for the parts outside the CDR3, the full variable domain is DTGVSQNPRHKITKRGQNVTFRCDPISEHNRLYWYRQTLGQGPEFLTYFQNEAQLEKSRLLSDRFSAERPKGSFSTLEIQRTEQGDSAMYLCASSSAIGTSWHTQYFGPGTRLTVL.

J is TRBJ2-7 and V is TRBV27, with 7 bases identical to TRBD1. This CDR3 contains 16 residues. The V segment lost 5 bases and the J segment 4 bases; nucleotides outside the gene matches: 14. Germline values: CDR1 MNHEY, CDR2 SMNVEV (reference sequence). CDR3 in DNA: TGTGCCAGCAGTCGACAGGGAAGCGTTCTAAAGTACGAGCAGTACTTC. Translated, it gives CASSRQGSVLKYEQYF.

The V gene is TRBV19, the J gene TRBJ1-5; D may be TRBD1 (6 bases). This CDR3 has 14 amino acids. Trimming took off 5 bases at V and 3 bases at J, with 11 bases between the two ends. From germline, CDR1 is LNHDA and CDR2 SQIVND (reference sequence). The DNA for the CDR3 is TGTGCCAGTAGTCAACACAGGGACAATCAGCCCCAGCATTTT. It yields the protein CASSQHRDNQPQHF. Supplemented by reference TRBV19 and TRBJ1-5, the full variable domain reads DGGITQSPKYLFRKEGQNVTLSCEQNLNHDAMYWYRQDPGQGLRLIYYSQIVNDFQKGDIAEGYSVSREKKESFPLTVTSAQKNPTAFYLCASSQHRDNQPQHFGDGTRLSIL.

The chain couples TRBV29-1 to TRBJ2-3, with TRBD2 matching 10 bases. The V segment lost 7 bases and the J segment 7 bases; nucleotides outside the gene matches: 8. The V gene's germline CDR1 is SQVTM and CDR2 ANQGSEA. This CDR3 is built from 13 residues. In nucleotides, the CDR3 is TGCAGCGCTACAGCGGGAGGGCCGAATACGCAGTATTTT. As protein: CSATAGGPNTQYF.

The V gene is TRBV5-1, the J gene TRBJ2-1; D may be TRBD2 (6 bases). V dropped 1 base and J dropped 9 bases, with 20 bases sitting between them. Germline V gene lookup returns CDR1 SGHRS and CDR2 YFSETQ. The CDR3 is made up of 16 amino acids. The DNA for the CDR3 is TGCGCCAGCAGCTTGAGACACGGGAGTATCGTCAGTGAGCAGTTCTTC. Residues: CASSLRHGSIVSEQFF.

This chain uses TRBV7-2 with TRBJ2-7, with D tentatively TRBD1 (6 bases). V lost 3 bases and J lost 2, with 11 bases in between. This CDR3 is 14 amino acids long. Germline CDR1 reads SGHTA; CDR2 reads FQGNSA. This chain's CDR3 is CASSFNQGPYEQYF. DNA of the CDR3: TGTGCCAGCAGCTTTAACCAGGGGCCCTACGAGCAGTACTTC.

The rearrangement joins TRBV4-3 to TRBJ1-4, with D possibly being TRBD1 (5 bases). Trimming shortened V by 3 bases and J by 10 bases, and 9 bases separated the two germline ends. Germline V gene data show CDR1 as LGHNA and CDR2 as YSLEER. This CDR3 region has 12 residues. For the CDR3, the DNA is TGCGCCAGCAGCCATGCAAGGGGAAAACTGTTTTTT. Translating gives CASSHARGKLFF.

The chain combines TRBV29-1 with TRBJ2-7; TRBD1 agrees at 7 bases. V lost 6 bases to trimming and J lost 7 bases; unmatched junction nucleotides: 12. The germline gives CDR1 SQVTM, CDR2 ANQGSEA. This CDR3 spans 13 amino acids. CDR3 DNA: TGCAGCGTAGGAGAGGGGGCCCCCCGTGAGCAGTACTTC. Translation gives CSVGEGAPREQYF.

The genes are TRBV2 and TRBJ2-7, with D unresolved. The V gene's germline CDR1 is SNHLY and CDR2 FYNNEI. The CDR3 is 12 residues long. The ends were cut back, 11 bases at V and 4 bases at J, with 15 bases in the middle. In nucleotides, the CDR3 is TGTGCCGGTGCCGAACAGCAATACGAGCAGTACTTC. Protein sequence: CAGAEQQYEQYF.

The chain carries TRBV30 and TRBJ2-1, with 8 bases matching TRBD2. The CDR3 sequence is 18 residues long. Trimming took 5 bases from V and 1 from J; bases not matched to a gene: 16. Per germline, CDR1 GTSNPN and CDR2 SVGIG (reference sequence). CDR3 loop: CAWVEGSGSTASYNEQFF. For the CDR3, the DNA is TGTGCCTGGGTGGAAGGAAGCGGGAGTACTGCATCCTACAATGAGCAGTTCTTC. Variable domain in full (rest from reference TRBV30 and TRBJ2-1): SQTIHQWPATLVQPVGSPLSLECTVEGTSNPNLYWYRQAAGRGLQLLFYSVGIGQISSEVPQNLSASRPQDRQFILSSKKLLLSDSGFYLCAWVEGSGSTASYNEQFFGPGTRLTVL.

The chain joins TRBV4-1 to TRBJ2-2, with 7 nucleotides matching TRBD2. This CDR3 contains 16 residues. Trimming at V came to 3 bases and at J to 5 bases, leaving 9 bases not matched to a gene. Per the germline V gene, CDR1 is MGHRA and CDR2 is YSYEKL. CDR3 loop: CASSQTRDGGTGELFF. DNA for the CDR3: TGCGCCAGCAGCCAGACAAGGGACGGGGGGACCGGGGAGCTGTTTTTT.

The count of this clone is one. The CDR3 bases are TGTGCCAGCAGACTGGGGACAAACCATCACTATGGCTACACCTTC. This encodes CASRLGTNHHYGYTF. The chain employs TRBV7-2 and TRBJ1-2, with a tentative D call TRBD1 (6 bases). The CDR3 loop spans 15 amino acids. Germline CDR1 and CDR2: SGHTA and FQGNSA. V dropped 6 bases and J dropped 3 bases, with 17 bases sitting between them. Supplemented by reference TRBV7-2 and TRBJ1-2, the full variable domain reads GAGVSQSPSNKVTEKGKDVELRCDPISGHTALYWYRQSLGQGLEFLIYFQGNSAPDKSGLPSDRFSAERTGGSVSTLTIQRTQQEDSAVYLCASRLGTNHHYGYTFGSGTRLTVV.